There are many counts of the clone carrying this T cell receptor (beta chain). What it recognizes is unknown. This entry is derived from a study of T-cell memory formation after mild COVID-19. Germline V gene data show CDR1 as SQVTM and CDR2 as ANQGSEA. This CDR3 is built from 13 residues. The V and J ends lost 4 bases and 1 base respectively, with 10 bases between them. TCRdb re-called the 5' RACE reads through MiXCR, storing one row per CDR3 protein. The sample records under 300,000 distinct CDR3 sequences, more than 15% being singletons. The study's findings and limits: Contracting clones from day 15 to 85 showed balanced CD4/CD8; later expanders favored CD4+.

This clonotype was sampled from a man younger than 35 who had mild COVID-19 (a few samples of this study predate the infection). Cell type and time point are not known. The sample consisted of PBMCs or a T cell subset sorted from them (not recorded which). This chain links TRBV29-1 with TRBJ1-2; D not resolved. CDR3 loop: CSVVGPFNYGYTF. The CDR3, as DNA: TGCAGCGTTGTCGGTCCCTTTAACTATGGCTACACCTTC.